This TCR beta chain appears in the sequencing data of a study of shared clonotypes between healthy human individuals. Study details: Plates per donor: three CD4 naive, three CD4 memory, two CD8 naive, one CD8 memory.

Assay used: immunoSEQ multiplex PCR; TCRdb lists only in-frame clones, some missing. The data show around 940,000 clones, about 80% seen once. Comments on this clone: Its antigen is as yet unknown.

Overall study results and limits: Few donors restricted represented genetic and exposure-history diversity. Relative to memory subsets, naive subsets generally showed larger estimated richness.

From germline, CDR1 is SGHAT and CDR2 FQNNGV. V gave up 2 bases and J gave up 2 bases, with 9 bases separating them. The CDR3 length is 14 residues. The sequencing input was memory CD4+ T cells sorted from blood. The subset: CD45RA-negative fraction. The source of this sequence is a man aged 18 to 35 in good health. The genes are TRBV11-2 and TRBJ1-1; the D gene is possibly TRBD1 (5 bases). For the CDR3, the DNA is TGTGCCAGCAGCTTATGGCAGGGCAACACTGAAGCTTTCTTT. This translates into CASSLWQGNTEAFF.